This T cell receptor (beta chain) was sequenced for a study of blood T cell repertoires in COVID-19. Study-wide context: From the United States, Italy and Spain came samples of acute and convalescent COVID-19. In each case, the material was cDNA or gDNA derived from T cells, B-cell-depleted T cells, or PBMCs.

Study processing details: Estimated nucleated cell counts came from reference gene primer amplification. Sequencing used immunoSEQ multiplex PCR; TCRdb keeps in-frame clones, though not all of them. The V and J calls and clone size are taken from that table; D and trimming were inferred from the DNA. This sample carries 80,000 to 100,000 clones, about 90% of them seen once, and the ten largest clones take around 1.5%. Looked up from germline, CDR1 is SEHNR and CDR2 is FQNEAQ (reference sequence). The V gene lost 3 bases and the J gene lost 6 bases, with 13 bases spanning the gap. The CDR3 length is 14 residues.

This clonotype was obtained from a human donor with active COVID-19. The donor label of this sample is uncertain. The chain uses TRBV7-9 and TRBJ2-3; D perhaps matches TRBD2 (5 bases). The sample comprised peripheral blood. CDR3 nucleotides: TGTGCCAGCAGCTTTGGCGGGTCCGTGGATACGCAGTATTTT. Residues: CASSFGGSVDTQYF.